These 21 T cell receptor beta chains originate from one sample sequenced in a study of cytomegalovirus exposure and HLA in healthy donors. PCR employed 60 Vbeta and 13 Jbeta primers. Sequencing used immunoSEQ multiplex PCR; TCRdb keeps in-frame clones, though not all of them. The sample has approximately 130,000 clones; around 72% are singletons. The sample comprised PBMCs. The receptors here all came from a man aged 50 or older in good health and CMV-seropositive.

The chain couples TRBV11-2 to TRBJ1-1; D remains ambiguous. CDR1 is SGHAT, CDR2 FQNNGV, per germline. The V gene lost 1 base and the J gene lost 0 bases, with 9 bases spanning the gap. The CDR3 contains 15 residues. CDR3 region: CASSLVAGMNTEAFF. The CDR3, as DNA: TGTGCCAGCAGCTTAGTTGCAGGTATGAACACTGAAGCTTTCTTT.

This sequence joins TRBV7-9 and TRBJ1-3; tentative D call: TRBD1 (5 bases). This CDR3 has 14 amino acids. Looked up from germline, CDR1 is SEHNR and CDR2 is FQNEAQ (reference sequence). Deletions cut 3 bases from V and 2 bases from J, with 8 bases between. CDR3 coding DNA: TGTGCCAGCAGCTTCGGGGGGGCTGGAAACACCATATATTTT. Translation: CASSFGGAGNTIYF.

V is TRBV7-2 and J is TRBJ1-4; D gene unclear. CDR3 length: 12 residues. Germline CDR1 reads SGHTA; CDR2 reads FQGNSA. Between the trimmed V and J ends, which lost 8 bases and 1 base, there was a span of 5 bases. This CDR3 is CASGLTNEKLFF. The DNA for the CDR3 is TGTGCCAGCGGGCTAACTAATGAAAAACTGTTTTTT.

The CDR3 DNA reads TGTGCCAGCAGCTTAGATCGCGGACAGTTTGATTACACCTTC. Protein: CASSLDRGQFDYTF. The rearrangement joins TRBV11-2 to TRBJ1-2, with D maybe TRBD1 (6 bases). The CDR3 sequence is 14 residues long. Germline V lookup: CDR1 SGHAT, CDR2 FQNNGV. Trimming left V 0 bases short and J 11 bases short, with 16 bases between.

On this clone: Different DNA sequences within this sample yield the same CDR3. The chain employs TRBV7-6 and TRBJ2-5; TRBD1 might be the D (5 bases). The length of the CDR3 is 13 residues. Germline CDR1 and CDR2: SGHVS and FNYEAQ. Trimming pared 5 bases from V and 1 base from J, leaving 8 bases between. CDR3 in DNA: TGTGCCAGCAGCAGGGGTCGCCAAGAGACCCAGTACTTC. Protein product: CASSRGRQETQYF.

This clone turned up a few times. The gene calls are TRBV5-4 and TRBJ2-7; 12 bases fit TRBD2. Losses at the gene ends were 3 bases for V and 6 bases for J; bases not matched to a gene: 10. Germline CDR1 SGHNT, CDR2 YYREEE (reference sequence). This CDR3 has 16 amino acids. CDR3 nucleotides: TGTGCCAGCAGCTGGGGACTAGCGGGTGGCGAGAGCGAGCAGTACTTC. Protein sequence: CASSWGLAGGESEQYF.

The chain couples TRBV18 to TRBJ1-2; 7 bases fit TRBD1. The germline V gene encodes CDR1 KGHSH and CDR2 LQKENI. V lost 3 bases to trimming and J lost 4 bases; unmatched junction nucleotides: 5. This CDR3 region has 14 residues. The CDR3 protein is CASSPGQETYGYTF. The CDR3 DNA sequence: TGTGCCAGCTCACCCGGACAGGAGACCTATGGCTACACCTTC.

The CDR3 region is CSAPGQQNTEAFF. The CDR3, as DNA: TGCAGCGCTCCGGGACAGCAGAACACTGAAGCTTTCTTT. This chain uses TRBV29-1 with TRBJ1-1, with 7 nucleotides matching TRBD1. Germline V gene sequence: CDR1 SQVTM, CDR2 ANQGSEA. This CDR3 has 13 amino acids. V gave up 7 bases and J gave up 1 base; unmatched junction bases: 6.

This chain joins TRBV7-2 and TRBJ2-3; 12 positions agree with TRBD2. Germline-derived CDR1 and CDR2 are SGHTA and FQGNSA. With 2 bases clipped from V and 4 bases from J, the junction kept 1 base outside the gene matches. CDR3 length equals 15 residues. Here the CDR3 DNA reads TGTGCCAGCAGCTTACTAGCGGGAGGGCCAGATACGCAGTATTTT. Protein: CASSLLAGGPDTQYF.

There are a few counts of this clone. The chain employs TRBV2 and TRBJ1-5; 10 nucleotides line up with TRBD1. The germline CDR1 and CDR2 sequences are SNHLY and FYNNEI. The V gene end was trimmed by 6 bases and the J gene end by 6 bases; junction bases not matched to a gene: 5. This CDR3 region has 14 residues. The CDR3 region is CASSPGQGTQPQHF. The CDR3 DNA sequence: TGTGCCAGCAGCCCGGGACAGGGGACTCAGCCCCAGCATTTT.

The chain is built from TRBV4-1 and TRBJ2-7; TRBD1 is a possible D gene (5 bases). V was cut by 1 base and J by 6 bases, with 13 bases left in between. The V gene's germline CDR1 is MGHRA and CDR2 YSYEKL. CDR3 length: 14 amino acids. The CDR3 spells CASSQVRQGSEQYF. CDR3 sequence (DNA): TGCGCCAGCAGCCAAGTGAGGCAGGGATCCGAGCAGTACTTC.

This clone turned up a few times. The chain joins TRBV5-1 to TRBJ2-1, with D tentatively TRBD2 (6 bases). V shed 0 bases and J shed 14 bases, with 12 bases lying between them. This CDR3 region has 12 residues. Germline values: CDR1 SGHRS, CDR2 YFSETQ. CDR3 in DNA: TGCGCCAGCAGCTTGGTCGGGACTGGGGAGTTCTTC. It codes for CASSLVGTGEFF. The entire variable domain, with the rest obtained from reference TRBV5-1 and TRBJ2-1, is as follows: KAGVTQTPRYLIKTRGQQVTLSCSPISGHRSVSWYQQTPGQGLQFLFEYFSETQRNKGNFPGRFSGRQFSNSRSEMNVSTLELGDSALYLCASSLVGTGEFFGPGTRLTVL.

The chain joins TRBV29-1 to TRBJ2-1, with D tentatively TRBD2 (6 bases). Per the germline V gene, CDR1 is SQVTM and CDR2 is ANQGSEA. V was pared by 1 base and J by 10 bases, with 17 bases between. This CDR3 is 14 amino acids long. CDR3 region: CSVEGSAGPYEQFF. The CDR3 DNA reads as TGCAGCGTTGAAGGTTCGGCGGGACCGTACGAGCAGTTCTTC.

J is TRBJ2-7 and V is TRBV27; D is perhaps TRBD1 (5 bases). CDR1 MNHEY and CDR2 SMNVEV come from the germline V gene (reference sequence). V was cut by 5 bases and J by 0 bases, with 14 bases left in between. The CDR3 is 15 amino acids. CDR3 bases: TGTGCCAGCAGTCCTACGGACGGACACTCCTACGAGCAGTACTTC. This gives the protein CASSPTDGHSYEQYF.

This clone was seen more than once but under ten times. The V call is TRBV6-1, the J call TRBJ2-3; 9 positions agree with TRBD1. This CDR3 comprises 16 residues. Germline CDR1 MNHNS, CDR2 SASEGT. V shed 4 bases and J 7 bases; nucleotides not matched to a gene: 12. CDR3 DNA: TGTGCCAGCAGTGGGGACAGGGCGGACCATACATATACGCAGTATTTT. It yields the protein CASSGDRADHTYTQYF.

The chain is built from TRBV27 and TRBJ2-7; TRBD1 agrees at 9 bases. Trimming took 4 bases from V and 6 from J; bases not matched to a gene: 25. Germline V gives CDR1 MNHEY, CDR2 SMNVEV (reference sequence). The CDR3 is 20 amino acids. As DNA, the CDR3 is TGTGCCAGCAGTTCCTTCCACGGTCCCGGGACAGGGAATTACCCGACCGAGCAGTACTTC. Protein: CASSSFHGPGTGNYPTEQYF.

The chain couples TRBV29-1 to TRBJ1-4; D possibly corresponds to TRBD1 (5 bases). Germline loops: CDR1 SQVTM, CDR2 ANQGSEA. This CDR3 is 14 amino acids long. V was shortened by 6 bases and J by 4 bases, with 15 bases between the two germline ends. CDR3 in DNA: TGCAGCGTCCGTCAAGGGGCTGGTAATGAAAAACTGTTTTTT. It encodes CSVRQGAGNEKLFF. The complete variable domain, with remaining parts taken from reference TRBV29-1 and TRBJ1-4, reads SAVISQKPSRDICQRGTSLTIQCQVDSQVTMMFWYRQQPGQSLTLIATANQGSEATYESGFVIDKFPISRPNLTFSTLTVSNMSPEDSSIYLCSVRQGAGNEKLFFGSGTQLSVL.

The J gene is TRBJ1-1, the V gene TRBV11-3, with no clear D. Trimming took off 1 base at V and 1 base at J, with 19 bases between the two ends. Germline V lookup: CDR1 SGHNT, CDR2 YENEEA. The CDR3 spans 18 residues. The CDR3 region is CASSLAHTPLTKNTEAFF. The CDR3 DNA sequence: TGTGCCAGCAGCTTAGCCCACACACCGCTCACAAAGAACACTGAAGCTTTCTTT.

This clone was counted a few times. The genes are TRBV2 and TRBJ1-5, with D uncertain. The germline V gene has CDR1 SNHLY and CDR2 FYNNEI. The CDR3 spans 14 residues. Trimming cost V 7 bases and J 7 bases, with 17 bases left between them. CDR3 in amino acids: CASTLHPQAQPQHF. CDR3 DNA: TGTGCCAGCACTCTTCACCCGCAGGCGCAGCCCCAGCATTTT. Looking up the rest from reference TRBV2 and TRBJ1-5 gives the full variable domain: EPEVTQTPSHQVTQMGQEVILRCVPISNHLYFYWYRQILGQKVEFLVSFYNNEISEKSEIFDDQFSVERPDGSNFTLKIRSTKLEDSAMYFCASTLHPQAQPQHFGDGTRLSIL.

V gene TRBV29-1 combines with J gene TRBJ2-3; 7 positions match TRBD1. This CDR3 comprises 13 residues. Germline values: CDR1 SQVTM, CDR2 ANQGSEA. The junction had 4 bases not matched to a gene; V was cut back by 5 bases and J by 2 bases. DNA of the CDR3: TGCAGCGTTAGGACAGGATTCACAGATACGCAGTATTTT. It is translated as CSVRTGFTDTQYF.

The rearrangement links TRBV7-3 to TRBJ2-6, with D possibly matching TRBD1 (5 bases). Germline assignment: CDR1 SGHTA and CDR2 FQGTGA. Trimming took 3 bases from V and 0 from J, leaving 12 bases between them. This CDR3 region has 17 residues. CDR3 nucleotides: TGTGCCAGCAGCTTTCTCCCTAGGGGCTCTGGGGCCAACGTCCTGACTTTC. Amino acids: CASSFLPRGSGANVLTF.